The source of this T cell receptor beta chain is a study of early T cells in non-severe SARS-CoV-2 infection. Study details: Bulk RNA from unsorted whole blood was sequenced; chains were unpaired. Findings of the study overall: A preference for anti-spike CD8 responses marked VDJdb matching, which missed private and CD4 specificities.

Trimming took off 0 bases at V and 4 bases at J, with 18 bases between the two ends. This CDR3 is 16 amino acids long. CDR1 SQVTM and CDR2 ANQGSEA come from the germline V gene. Using its own MiXCR run on the 5' RACE reads, TCRdb lists one record per CDR3 protein. The sample consists of 46,000 or so distinct CDR3 sequences, under 15% of them appearing once. This clonotype was recorded at least ten times. Antigen specificity is unknown. This rearrangement joins TRBV29-1 to TRBJ1-2, with TRBD1 as a possible D gene (5 bases). The sequencing input was whole blood. The receptor was derived from an adult who was a healthcare worker with PCR-confirmed SARS-CoV-2 infection or an uninfected control (not recorded which). The CDR3: CSVEEGRQGTVYGYTF. The CDR3 region has the DNA TGCAGCGTTGAAGAGGGTCGGCAGGGAACGGTCTATGGCTACACCTTC.